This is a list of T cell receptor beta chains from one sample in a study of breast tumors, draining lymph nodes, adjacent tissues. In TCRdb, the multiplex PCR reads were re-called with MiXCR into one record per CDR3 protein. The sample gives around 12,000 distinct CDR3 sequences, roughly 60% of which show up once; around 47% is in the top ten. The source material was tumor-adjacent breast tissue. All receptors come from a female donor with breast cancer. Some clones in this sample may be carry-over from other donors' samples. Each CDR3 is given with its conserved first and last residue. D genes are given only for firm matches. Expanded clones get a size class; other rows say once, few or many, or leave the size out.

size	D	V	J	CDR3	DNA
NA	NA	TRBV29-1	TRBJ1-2	CSVEKVQAGGYTF	TGCAGCGTTGAGAAGGTGCAGGCCGGGGGCTACACCTTC
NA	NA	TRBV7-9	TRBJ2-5	CASSFQDLLGAMEETQYF	TGTGCCAGCAGCTTTCAAGACTTGTTGGGGGCGATGGAAGAGACCCAGTACTTC
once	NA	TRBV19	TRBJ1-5	CASSIGGYQPQHF	TGTGCCAGTAGTATAGGGGGGTATCAGCCCCAGCATTTT
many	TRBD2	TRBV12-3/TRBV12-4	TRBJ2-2	CASSFAALAGAGELFF	TGTGCCAGCAGTTTTGCAGCACTAGCGGGAGCCGGGGAGCTGTTTTTT
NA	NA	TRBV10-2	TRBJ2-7	CASSEGGGGYEQTF	TGCGCCAGCAGTGAAGGGGGGGGGGGGTACGAGCAGACCTTC
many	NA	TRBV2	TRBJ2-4	CASSPSALLAKNIQYF	TGTGCCAGTAGCCCCTCGGCCCTCTTAGCCAAAAACATTCAGTACTTC
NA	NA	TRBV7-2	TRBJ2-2	CASRLWVSGPRNTGELFF	TGTGCCAGCAGATTATGGGTCTCGGGGCCACGGAACACCGGGGAGCTGTTTTTT
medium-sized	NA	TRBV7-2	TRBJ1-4	CASSLNRGEKLFF	TGTGCCAGCAGCTTAAATCGAGGGGAAAAACTGTTTTTT
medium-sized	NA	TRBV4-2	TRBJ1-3	CASSQEEPGNTIYF	TGTGCCAGCAGCCAAGAGGAACCTGGAAACACCATATATTTT
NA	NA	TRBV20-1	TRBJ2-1	CSAEDSYNEQFF	TGCAGTGCTGAGGACAGTTACAATGAGCAGTTCTTC
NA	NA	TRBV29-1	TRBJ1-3	CSASLGGGNTIYF	TGCAGCGCTTCCTTGGGAGGCGGAAACACCATATATTTT
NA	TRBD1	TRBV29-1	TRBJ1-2	CSVWTGGNYGYTF	TGCAGCGTTTGGACAGGGGGCAACTATGGCTACACCTTC
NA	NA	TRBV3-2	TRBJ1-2	CASSQAGAGRTLNYGYTF	TGTGCCAGCAGCCAAGCGGGAGCGGGCAGAACGCTAAACTATGGCTACACCTTC
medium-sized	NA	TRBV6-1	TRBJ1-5	CASTGSSNQPQHF	TGTGCCAGCACGGGCTCGAGCAATCAGCCCCAGCATTTT
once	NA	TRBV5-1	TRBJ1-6	CASSSGMPTGVGSPLHF	TGCGCCAGCAGCTCAGGAATGCCGACAGGCGTCGGTTCACCCCTCCACTTT
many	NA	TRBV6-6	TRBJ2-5	CASSPSVGETQYF	TGTGCCAGCAGCCCTAGCGTTGGAGAGACCCAGTACTTC
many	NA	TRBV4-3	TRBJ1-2	CASSDAGQGFGGYTF	TGCGCCAGCAGCGACGCCGGGCAGGGCTTCGGTGGCTACACCTTC
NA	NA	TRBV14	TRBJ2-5	CASQAEGLKTQYF	TGTGCCAGCCAGGCGGAGGGCTTGAAGACCCAGTACTTC
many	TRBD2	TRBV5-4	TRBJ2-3	CASSSSSGSTRDTQYF	TGTGCCAGCAGCTCAAGTAGCGGGTCAACTAGAGATACGCAGTATTTT
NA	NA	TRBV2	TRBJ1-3	CASSEQRGAGNTIYF	TGTGCCAGCAGTGAACAAAGAGGGGCTGGAAACACCATATATTTT
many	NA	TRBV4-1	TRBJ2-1	CASSQLPNEQFF	TGCGCCAGCAGCCAACTTCCGAATGAGCAGTTCTTC
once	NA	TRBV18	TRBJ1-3	CASSPPGYSGNTIYF	TGTGCCAGCTCACCACCAGGCTACTCTGGAAACACCATATATTTT
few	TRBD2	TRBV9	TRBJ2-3	CASSSGGATDTQYF	TGTGCCAGCAGTAGCGGGGGGGCCACAGATACGCAGTATTTT
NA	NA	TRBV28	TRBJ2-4	CASSHKGGRVAKNIQYF	TGTGCCAGCAGCCATAAAGGGGGACGGGTAGCCAAAAACATTCAGTACTTC
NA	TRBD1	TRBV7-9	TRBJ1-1	CASSLADAGTGAYPFF	TGTGCCAGCAGCTTAGCGGATGCTGGGACAGGGGCGTACCCTTTCTTT
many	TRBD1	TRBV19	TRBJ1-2	CASSPGQGRSGYTF	TGTGCCAGTAGCCCGGGACAGGGGAGAAGTGGCTACACCTTC
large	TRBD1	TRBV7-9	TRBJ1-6	CASSSKQGAGNSPLHF	TGTGCCAGCAGCTCAAAACAGGGGGCGGGTAATTCACCCCTCCACTTT
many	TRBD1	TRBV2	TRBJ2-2	CASSRQGQHGGELFF	TGTGCCAGCAGTAGACAGGGACAACACGGCGGGGAGCTGTTTTTT
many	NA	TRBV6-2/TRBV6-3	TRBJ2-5	CASSPPAEETQYF	TGTGCCAGCAGTCCCCCGGCGGAAGAGACCCAGTACTTC
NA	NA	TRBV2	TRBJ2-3	CASSVEDLGTDTQYF	TGTGCCAGCAGTGTCGAAGATCTGGGCACAGATACGCAGTATTTT
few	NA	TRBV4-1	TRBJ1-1	CASSQGLDGNTEAFF	TGCGCCAGCAGCCAAGGCCTGGATGGGAACACTGAAGCTTTCTTT
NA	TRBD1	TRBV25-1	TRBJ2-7	CASSAQGAISYEQYF	TGTGCCAGCAGTGCGCAGGGGGCTATCTCCTACGAGCAGTACTTC
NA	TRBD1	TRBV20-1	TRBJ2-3	CSAPGQGSLEDTQYF	TGCAGTGCTCCCGGACAGGGGTCCCTCGAAGATACGCAGTATTTT
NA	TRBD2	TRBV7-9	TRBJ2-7	CASSLVTSGIYEQYF	TGTGCCAGCAGCTTAGTTACTAGCGGGATTTACGAGCAGTACTTC
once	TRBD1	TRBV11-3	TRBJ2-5	CASTKTGENRETQYF	TGTGCCAGCACCAAGACAGGGGAGAATAGGGAGACCCAGTACTTC
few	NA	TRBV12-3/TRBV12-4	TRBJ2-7	CASRSGQGGAYEQYF	TGTGCCAGCAGGTCCGGTCAAGGCGGGGCCTACGAGCAGTACTTC
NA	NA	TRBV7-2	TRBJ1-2	CASSLASGHYGYTF	TGTGCCAGCAGCTTAGCGTCCGGACACTATGGCTACACCTTC
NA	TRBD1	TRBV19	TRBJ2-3	CASRQGHKVDTQYF	TGTGCCAGCAGACAGGGCCACAAAGTAGATACGCAGTATTTT
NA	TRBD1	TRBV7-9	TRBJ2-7	CASGLRSGGRNEQHF	TGTGCCAGCGGCTTAAGGTCAGGGGGTAGGAACGAGCAGCACTTC
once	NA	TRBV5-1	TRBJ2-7	CASSLGPYEAYF	TGCGCCAGCAGCTTGGGCCCCTACGAGGCGTACTTC
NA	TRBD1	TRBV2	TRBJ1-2	CASSLLRQGQGHGYTF	TGTGCCAGCAGCCTTCTGAGGCAGGGACAGGGGCATGGCTACACCTTC
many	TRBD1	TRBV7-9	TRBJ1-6	CASSSKQGAGKIPLHF	TGTGCCAGCAGCTCAAAACAGGGGGCGGGTAAAATTCCCCTCCACTTT
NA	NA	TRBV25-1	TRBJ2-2	CASSQRNTGELFF	TGTGCCAGCAGCCAAAGGAACACCGGGGAGCTGTTTTTT
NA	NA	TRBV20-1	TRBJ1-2	CSARELGGGVGYTF	TGCAGTGCTAGAGAGTTGGGGGGAGGGGTTGGCTACACCTTC
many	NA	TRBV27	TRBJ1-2	CASKKGGPNYGYTF	TGTGCCAGCAAAAAGGGCGGGCCAAACTATGGCTACACCTTC
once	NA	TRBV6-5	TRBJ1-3	CASSHGRALSGNTIYF	TGTGCCAGCAGTCACGGGCGGGCGCTCTCTGGAAACACCATATATTTT
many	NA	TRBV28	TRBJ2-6	CASSERGTGANVLTF	TGTGCCAGCAGTGAGAGGGGGACTGGGGCCAACGTCCTGACTTTC
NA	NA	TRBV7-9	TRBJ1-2	CASRPSQHWFSYGYTF	TGTGCCAGCAGACCATCCCAACATTGGTTCTCCTATGGCTACACCTTC
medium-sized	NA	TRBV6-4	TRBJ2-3	CASSTTGTDTQYF	TGTGCCAGCAGTACGACAGGCACAGATACGCAGTATTTT
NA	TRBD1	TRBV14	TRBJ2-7	CASAWDRAYEQYF	TGTGCCAGCGCCTGGGACAGGGCCTACGAGCAGTACTTC
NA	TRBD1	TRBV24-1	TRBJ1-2	CATSGPGQGYGYTF	TGTGCCACCAGTGGACCGGGACAGGGGTATGGCTACACCTTC
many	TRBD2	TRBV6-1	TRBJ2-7	CASSQQRGGTEQYF	TGTGCCAGCAGTCAACAGCGGGGGGGGACCGAGCAGTACTTC
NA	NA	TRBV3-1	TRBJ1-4	CASSQRNEKLFF	TGTGCCAGCAGCCAAAGGAATGAAAAACTGTTTTTT